This TCR beta chain derives from a study of shared clonotypes between healthy human individuals. Study results and caveats: Lower generation probabilities were found for non-shared clonotypes than for those shared by all four donors. With few donors, the genetic and exposure-history diversity represented was limited. How much donors shared clonotypes was expected to be affected by sequencing depth.

As concerns this clone: Its antigen remains unknown.

Only CD45RO-negative cells positively selected for CCR7 counted as naive CD8 cells, so terminally differentiated effector memory CD45RA+ cells were excluded. TCRdb's copy holds only in-frame clones and misses some; the assay was immunoSEQ multiplex PCR. The data hold over 2 million clones, with around 96% observed a single time. The CDR3 length is 14 residues. The sequencing sample was made of naive CD8+ T cells sorted from blood. The chain employs TRBV21-1 and TRBJ2-7; the table gives TRBD2 as D, unverified against the DNA. TRBV21-1 is a pseudogene segment. The receptor was isolated from a man between 18 and 35 years old in good health. This CDR3 reads CASSKHGGYYEQYF. The DNA for the CDR3 is TGTGCCAGCAGCAAACACGGGGGGTACTACGAGCAGTACTTC.